One sample yielded the 16 T cell receptor beta chains listed below, sequenced in a study of CD8 T cells in Susac syndrome. With random hexamers, reverse transcription was performed on roughly 0.5 to 1 ug of RNA. TCRdb reanalysed the immunoSEQ multiplex PCR reads using MiXCR and keeps one entry per CDR3 protein. The sample contains roughly 120,000 distinct CDR3 sequences, 85% to 95% of which appear only once. The sample taken for sequencing was CD4+ T cells from PBMCs. These receptors all come from a human donor in good health.

The V gene is TRBV2, the J gene TRBJ2-3, with D possibly being TRBD2 (6 bases). Germline assignment: CDR1 SNHLY and CDR2 FYNNEI. The CDR3 runs to 14 residues. Trimming took off 4 bases at V and 5 bases at J, with 13 bases between the two ends. CDR3 region: CASSGEWGGDTQYF. In DNA, the CDR3 is TGTGCCAGCAGTGGGGAGTGGGGAGGAGATACGCAGTATTTT.

V usage is TRBV2 and J usage is TRBJ2-3; D remains unclear. Trimming left V 5 bases short and J 4 bases short, with 10 bases between. The length of the CDR3 is 13 residues. Germline V gene sequence: CDR1 SNHLY, CDR2 FYNNEI. In nucleotides, the CDR3 is TGTGCCAGCAGTCCTATTGGGGCAGATACGCAGTATTTT. This encodes CASSPIGADTQYF. The full variable domain, in which reference TRBV2 and TRBJ2-3 provide the parts outside the CDR3, is EPEVTQTPSHQVTQMGQEVILRCVPISNHLYFYWYRQILGQKVEFLVSFYNNEISEKSEIFDDQFSVERPDGSNFTLKIRSTKLEDSAMYFCASSPIGADTQYFGPGTRLTVL.

The chain uses TRBV28 and TRBJ2-6; a weak D match, TRBD1 (5 bases). Deletions cut 3 bases from V and 2 bases from J, with 8 bases between. The germline V gene encodes CDR1 MDHEN and CDR2 SYDVKM. There are 15 residues in the CDR3. The CDR3 DNA sequence: TGTGCCAGCAGTTTCCGCAGGGCTGGGGCCAACGTCCTGACTTTC. It encodes CASSFRRAGANVLTF. The complete variable domain, with remaining parts taken from reference TRBV28 and TRBJ2-6, reads DVKVTQSSRYLVKRTGEKVFLECVQDMDHENMFWYRQDPGLGLRLIYFSYDVKMKEKGDIPEGYSVSREKKERFSLILESASTNQTSMYLCASSFRRAGANVLTFGAGSRLTVL.

A note on this clonotype: One end of the junction fails to match germline, which may point to a read error. The chain employs TRBV7-3 and TRBJ2-1; TRBD1 or TRBD2 may be the D gene (6 bases each). The length of the CDR3 is 13 residues. Germline V gives CDR1 SGHTA, CDR2 FQGTGA. DNA of the CDR3: TGTGCCAGCAGCCTAACGGGGGCCAATGAGCAGTTCTTC. This translates into CASSLTGANEQFF.

There are a few counts of this clonotype. The rearrangement joins TRBV6-1 to TRBJ2-1, with D maybe TRBD1 (6 bases). Germline V lookup: CDR1 MNHNS, CDR2 SASEGT. V was clipped by 5 bases and J by 10 bases, with 9 bases between them. The CDR3 consists of 11 residues. As DNA, the CDR3 is TGTGCCAGCAGTACCCAGGGGGAGCAGTTCTTC. This codes for CASSTQGEQFF.

This CDR3 is CSARPGSDEKLFF. The CDR3 DNA sequence: TGCAGTGCTAGACCGGGGAGTGATGAAAAACTGTTTTTT. V is TRBV20-1 and J is TRBJ1-4, with D unresolved. V lost 2 bases and J 6 bases, leaving 10 bases between the germline ends. Germline V lookup: CDR1 DFQATT, CDR2 SNEGSKA (reference sequence). The CDR3 is 13 residues long.

This clonotype was seen a single time. V is TRBV7-9 and J is TRBJ1-2; D is perhaps TRBD1 (5 bases). This CDR3 comprises 12 residues. The germline gives CDR1 SEHNR, CDR2 FQNEAQ (reference sequence). V was trimmed by 8 bases and J by 8 bases, leaving 15 bases between them. CDR3 sequence reads: CASAGGGWGYTF. CDR3 bases: TGTGCCAGCGCCGGCGGGGGATGGGGCTACACCTTC.

V and J are TRBV5-1 and TRBJ2-6; TRBD1 matches at 9 bases. The CDR3 is 16 residues long. CDR1 and CDR2 (germline): SGHRS, YFSETQ. Trimming removed 2 bases from V and 2 bases from J; junction bases left unmatched: 2. CDR3 nucleotide sequence: TGCGCCAGCAGCTTACAGGGGGCTGCTGGGGCCAACGTCCTGACTTTC. Amino acids: CASSLQGAAGANVLTF.

The rearrangement links TRBV9 to TRBJ2-1; D is possibly TRBD2 (5 bases). Deletions cut 7 bases from V and 6 bases from J, with 11 bases between. The CDR3 length is 12 residues. Germline V gene lookup returns CDR1 SGDLS and CDR2 YYNGEE. CDR3 in DNA: TGTGCCAGCGGGAGTGGGGTCAATGAGCAGTTCTTC. Its protein is CASGSGVNEQFF.

The gene calls are TRBV29-1 and TRBJ2-7, with D perhaps being TRBD1 or TRBD2 (5 bases each). Germline lookup yields CDR1 SQVTM and CDR2 ANQGSEA. This CDR3 contains 14 residues. V gave up 7 bases and J gave up 7 bases, with 23 bases separating them. The CDR3 protein is CSAQRDSPRGEQYF. CDR3 coding DNA: TGCAGCGCACAACGAGACAGCCCCCGCGGGGAGCAGTACTTC.

The DNA for the CDR3 is TGTGCCATCAGTGAGTCAACTAGCGGGAGAGAGGAGACCCAGTACTTC. This gives the protein CAISESTSGREETQYF. The chain joins TRBV10-3 to TRBJ2-5; 11 bases are a match to TRBD2. Germline V gene lookup returns CDR1 ENHRY and CDR2 SYGVKD. The CDR3 contains 16 residues. Trimming took 0 bases from V and 5 from J; bases not matched to a gene: 5.

V is TRBV2 and J is TRBJ2-3; 8 bases fit TRBD2. V lost 2 bases, J lost 2 bases, and 3 bases stayed unmatched. Germline assignment: CDR1 SNHLY and CDR2 FYNNEI. The CDR3 runs to 15 residues. The CDR3 DNA follows: TGTGCCAGCAGTGAAATGGGACTAGACACAGATACGCAGTATTTT. The encoded protein is CASSEMGLDTDTQYF.

The chain has TRBV18 and TRBJ2-5, with D possibly being TRBD1 (5 bases). Germline lookup yields CDR1 KGHSH and CDR2 LQKENI. The V end lost 3 bases, the J end lost 4 bases, and 9 bases lay between the germline ends. This CDR3 region has 13 residues. The CDR3 loop reads CASSPQGGETQYF. CDR3 sequence (DNA): TGTGCCAGCTCACCGCAGGGTGGAGAGACCCAGTACTTC.

This chain links TRBV3-1 with TRBJ2-1; D is possibly TRBD2 (6 bases). This CDR3 spans 13 amino acids. Trimming removed 2 bases from V and 6 bases from J, with 8 bases in between. Per the germline V gene, CDR1 is LGHDT and CDR2 is YNNKEL (reference sequence). The CDR3, as DNA: TGTGCCAGCAGCCAAACGGGGGTCAATGAGCAGTTCTTC. Its protein is CASSQTGVNEQFF.

The V gene is TRBV6-2 or TRBV6-3, the J gene TRBJ1-1; D call uncertain. Trimming took off 6 bases at V and 3 bases at J, with 23 bases between the two ends. Germline V gene lookup returns CDR1 MNHEY and CDR2 SVGEGT. The CDR3 consists of 17 residues. For the CDR3, the DNA is TGTGCCAGCAGCACTATTCAAGCGAGTATGTGGGACACTGAAGCTTTCTTT. It translates to CASSTIQASMWDTEAFF.

V gene TRBV5-1 combines with J gene TRBJ1-1; D is unresolved. The germline CDR1 and CDR2 sequences are SGHRS and YFSETQ. This CDR3 has 14 amino acids. V was pared by 4 bases and J by 2 bases, with 12 bases between. The CDR3 loop is CASSPDGVNTEAFF. In DNA, the CDR3 is TGCGCCAGCAGCCCCGACGGAGTAAACACTGAAGCTTTCTTT.